This T cell receptor (beta chain) was documented in a study of a mutant IDH1 vaccine in newly diagnosed glioma. For the study at large: Once 4-6 weeks had passed after radiotherapy alone, vaccination started, or it started with temozolomide cycles. Study-wide points: Pseudoprogression showed no apparent link to changes in top peripheral T cell clonotypes.

As to this clone: The antigen remains unidentified.

Data came from immunoSEQ multiplex PCR; TCRdb stores just in-frame clones and leaves some out. Of 60,000 or so clones in the sample, over 80% were seen once. CDR1 and CDR2 from the germline V gene are SGDLS and YYNGEE. The CDR3 has 14 residues. The trim removed 4 bases at V and 5 bases at J, leaving 5 bases unmatched. Time point specified: week 5, during vaccination. A single vaccine dose contained 300 ug of mutant IDH1 20-mer peptide, and topical imiquimod was used with it. The chain combines TRBV9 with TRBJ2-1, with 8 bases fitting TRBD1. This specimen was PBMCs, taken from a glioma patient whose treatment included an IDH1 peptide vaccine. The source is a middle-aged woman with glioma. CDR3 nucleotide sequence: TGTGCCAGCAGCTCCGACAGGGGCCACAATGAGCAGTTCTTC. Translation gives CASSSDRGHNEQFF.